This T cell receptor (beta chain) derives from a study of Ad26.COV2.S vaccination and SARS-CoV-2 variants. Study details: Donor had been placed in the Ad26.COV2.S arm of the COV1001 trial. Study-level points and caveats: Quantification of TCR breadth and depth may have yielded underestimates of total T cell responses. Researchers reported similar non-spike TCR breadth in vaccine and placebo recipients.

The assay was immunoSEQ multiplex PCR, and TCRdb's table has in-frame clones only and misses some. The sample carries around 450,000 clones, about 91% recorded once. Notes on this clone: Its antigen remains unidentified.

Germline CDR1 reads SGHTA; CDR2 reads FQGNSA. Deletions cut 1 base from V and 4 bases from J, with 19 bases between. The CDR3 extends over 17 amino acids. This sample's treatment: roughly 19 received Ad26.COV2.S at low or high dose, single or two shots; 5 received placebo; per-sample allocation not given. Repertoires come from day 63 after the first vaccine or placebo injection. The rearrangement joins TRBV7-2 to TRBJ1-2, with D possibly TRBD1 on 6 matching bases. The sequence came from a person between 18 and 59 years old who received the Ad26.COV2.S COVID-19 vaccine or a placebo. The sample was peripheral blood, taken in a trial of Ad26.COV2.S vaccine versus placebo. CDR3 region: CASSLDLKQGLGYGYTF. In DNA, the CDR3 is TGTGCCAGCAGCTTAGACCTTAAACAGGGTTTAGGCTATGGCTACACCTTC.